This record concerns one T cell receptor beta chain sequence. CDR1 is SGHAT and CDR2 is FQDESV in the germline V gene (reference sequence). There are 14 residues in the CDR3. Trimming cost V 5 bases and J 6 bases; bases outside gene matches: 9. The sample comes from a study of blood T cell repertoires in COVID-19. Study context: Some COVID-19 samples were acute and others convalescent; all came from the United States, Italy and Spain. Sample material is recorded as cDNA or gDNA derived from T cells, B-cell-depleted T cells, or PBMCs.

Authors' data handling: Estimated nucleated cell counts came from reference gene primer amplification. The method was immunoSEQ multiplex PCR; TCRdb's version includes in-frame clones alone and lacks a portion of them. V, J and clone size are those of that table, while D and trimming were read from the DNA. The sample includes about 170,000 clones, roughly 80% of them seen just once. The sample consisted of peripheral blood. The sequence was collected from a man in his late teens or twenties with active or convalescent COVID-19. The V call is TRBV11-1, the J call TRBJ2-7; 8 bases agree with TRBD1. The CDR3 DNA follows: TGTGCCAGCAGCCGGTCAGGACAGGGAAGCGAGCAGTACTTC. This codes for CASSRSGQGSEQYF.